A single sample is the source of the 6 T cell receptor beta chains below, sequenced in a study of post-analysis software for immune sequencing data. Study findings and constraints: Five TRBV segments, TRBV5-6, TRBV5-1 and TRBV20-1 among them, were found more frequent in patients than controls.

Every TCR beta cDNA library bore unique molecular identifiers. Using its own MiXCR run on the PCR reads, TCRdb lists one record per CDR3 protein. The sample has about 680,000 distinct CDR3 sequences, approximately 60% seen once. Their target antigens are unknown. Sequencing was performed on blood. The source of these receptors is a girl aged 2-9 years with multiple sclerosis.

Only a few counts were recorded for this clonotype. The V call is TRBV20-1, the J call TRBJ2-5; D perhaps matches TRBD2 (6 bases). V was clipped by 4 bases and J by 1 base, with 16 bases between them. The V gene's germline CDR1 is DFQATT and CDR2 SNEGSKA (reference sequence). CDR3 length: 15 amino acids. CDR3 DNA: TGCAGTGCTATAGGAAGCCGGGAGAGCCAAGAGACCCAGTACTTC. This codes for CSAIGSRESQETQYF.

The DNA for the CDR3 is TGCAGCGCATTCATACAGGGGTTGAGGTACAATGAGCAGTTCTTC. Amino acid sequence: CSAFIQGLRYNEQFF. The chain combines TRBV29-1 with TRBJ2-1; TRBD1 agrees at 7 bases. J was trimmed by 4 bases and V by 7 bases; bases with no gene match: 13. The CDR3 contains 15 residues. Germline V gene lookup returns CDR1 SQVTM and CDR2 ANQGSEA.

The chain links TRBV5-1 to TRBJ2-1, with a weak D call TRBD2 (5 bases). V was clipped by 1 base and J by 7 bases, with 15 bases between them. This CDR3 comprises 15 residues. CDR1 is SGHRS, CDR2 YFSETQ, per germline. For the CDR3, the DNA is TGCGCCAGCAGCTTGTCGGGCCGCCCGGGGAATGAGCAGTTCTTC. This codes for CASSLSGRPGNEQFF.

In nucleotides, the CDR3 is TGTGCCAGCTCACCACGGAGGGACAGCCTGAACACTGAAGCTTTCTTT. As protein: CASSPRRDSLNTEAFF. This sequence joins TRBV18 and TRBJ1-1, with 7 bases that match TRBD1. V was clipped by 1 base and J by 0 bases; unmatched bases: 5. The germline gives CDR1 KGHSH, CDR2 LQKENI. CDR3 length: 16 residues.

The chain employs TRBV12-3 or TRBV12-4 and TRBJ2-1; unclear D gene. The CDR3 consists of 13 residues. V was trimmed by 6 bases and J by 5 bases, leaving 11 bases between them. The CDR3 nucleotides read TGTGCCAGCAGCCACGCGCACCACAATGAGCAGTTCTTC. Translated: CASSHAHHNEQFF.

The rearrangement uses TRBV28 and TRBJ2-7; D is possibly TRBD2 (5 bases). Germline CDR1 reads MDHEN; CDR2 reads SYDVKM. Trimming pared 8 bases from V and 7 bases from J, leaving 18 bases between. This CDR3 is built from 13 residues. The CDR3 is CASSGVNLREQYF. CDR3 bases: TGTGCCAGCTCCGGGGTTAACCTACGGGAGCAGTACTTC.